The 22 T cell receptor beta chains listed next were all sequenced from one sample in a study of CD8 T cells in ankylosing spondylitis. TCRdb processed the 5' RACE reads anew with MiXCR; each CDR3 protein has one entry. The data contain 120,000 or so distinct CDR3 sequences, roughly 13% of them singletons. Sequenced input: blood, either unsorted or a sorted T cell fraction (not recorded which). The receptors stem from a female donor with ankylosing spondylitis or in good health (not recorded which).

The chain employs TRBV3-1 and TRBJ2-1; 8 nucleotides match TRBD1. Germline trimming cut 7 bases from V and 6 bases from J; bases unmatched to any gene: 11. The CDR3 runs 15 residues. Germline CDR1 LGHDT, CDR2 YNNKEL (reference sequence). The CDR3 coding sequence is TGTGCCAGCACCTCCCGACAGGGGAGAATCAATGAGCAGTTCTTC. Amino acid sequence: CASTSRQGRINEQFF.

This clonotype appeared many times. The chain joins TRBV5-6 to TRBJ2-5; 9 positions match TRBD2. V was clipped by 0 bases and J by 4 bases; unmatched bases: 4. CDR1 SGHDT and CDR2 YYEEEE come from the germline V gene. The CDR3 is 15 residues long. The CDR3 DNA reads TGTGCCAGCAGCTTGGAAGGACTAGCGATAGAGACCCAGTACTTC. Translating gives CASSLEGLAIETQYF.

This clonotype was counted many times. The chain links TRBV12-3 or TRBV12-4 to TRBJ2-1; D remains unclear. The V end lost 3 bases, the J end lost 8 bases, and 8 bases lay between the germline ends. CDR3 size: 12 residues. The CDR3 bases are TGTGCCAGCAGTTTCGTCGGCGATGAGCAGTTCTTC. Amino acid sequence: CASSFVGDEQFF.

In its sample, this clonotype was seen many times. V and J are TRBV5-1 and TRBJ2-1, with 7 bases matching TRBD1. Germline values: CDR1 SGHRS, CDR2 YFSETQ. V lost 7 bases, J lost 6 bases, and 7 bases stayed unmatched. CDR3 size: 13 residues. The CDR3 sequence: CASAGTALNEQFF. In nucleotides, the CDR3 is TGCGCCAGCGCCGGGACAGCCCTCAATGAGCAGTTCTTC.

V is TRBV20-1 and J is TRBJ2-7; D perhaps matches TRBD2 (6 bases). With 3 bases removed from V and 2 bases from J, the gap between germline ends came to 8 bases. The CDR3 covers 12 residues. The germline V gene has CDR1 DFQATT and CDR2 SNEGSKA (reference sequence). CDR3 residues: CSASGGAYEQYF. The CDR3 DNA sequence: TGCAGTGCTAGCGGGGGAGCCTACGAGCAGTACTTC.

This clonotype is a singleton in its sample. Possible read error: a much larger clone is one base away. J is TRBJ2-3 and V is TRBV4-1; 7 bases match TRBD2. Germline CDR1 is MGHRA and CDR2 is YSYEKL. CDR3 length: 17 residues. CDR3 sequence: CANSQLRAGVPSDTQYF. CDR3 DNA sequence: TGCGCCAACAGCCAGCTTAGGGCGGGAGTCCCGTCAGATACGCAGTATTTT.

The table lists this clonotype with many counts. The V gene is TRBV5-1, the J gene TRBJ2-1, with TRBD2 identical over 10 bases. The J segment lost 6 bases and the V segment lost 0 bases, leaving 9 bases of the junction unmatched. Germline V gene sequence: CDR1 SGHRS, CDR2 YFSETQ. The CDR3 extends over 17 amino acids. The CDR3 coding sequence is TGCGCCAGCAGCTTGGTTCCTAGCGGGAGAACTCTCAATGAGCAGTTCTTC. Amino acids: CASSLVPSGRTLNEQFF.

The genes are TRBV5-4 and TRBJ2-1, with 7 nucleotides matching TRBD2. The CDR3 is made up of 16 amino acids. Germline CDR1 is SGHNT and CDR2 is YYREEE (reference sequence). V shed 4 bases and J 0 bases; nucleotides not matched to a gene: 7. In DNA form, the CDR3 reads TGTGCCAGCAGCACACCTAGCGGCAGCTCCTACAATGAGCAGTTCTTC. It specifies CASSTPSGSSYNEQFF.

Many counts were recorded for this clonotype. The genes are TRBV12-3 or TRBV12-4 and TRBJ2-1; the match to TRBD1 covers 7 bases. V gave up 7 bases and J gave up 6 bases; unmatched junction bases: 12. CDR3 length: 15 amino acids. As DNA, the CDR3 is TGTGCCAGCACCAATCGGAACAGGGGAGTCAATGAGCAGTTCTTC. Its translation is CASTNRNRGVNEQFF.

The CDR3 protein is CSASGGGSNQPQHF. CDR3 nucleotide sequence: TGCAGTGCTAGTGGCGGGGGGAGCAATCAGCCCCAGCATTTT. The chain uses TRBV20-1 and TRBJ1-5; D is possibly TRBD1 (5 bases). Trimming left V 3 bases short and J 1 base short, with 10 bases between. Germline values: CDR1 DFQATT, CDR2 SNEGSKA (reference sequence). This CDR3 has 14 amino acids.

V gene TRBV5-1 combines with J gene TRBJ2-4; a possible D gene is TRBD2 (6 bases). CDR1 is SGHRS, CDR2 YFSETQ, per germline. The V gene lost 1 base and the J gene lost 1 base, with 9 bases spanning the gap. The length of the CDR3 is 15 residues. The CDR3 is CASSLPSDAKNIQYF. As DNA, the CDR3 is TGCGCCAGCAGCTTGCCTAGCGACGCCAAAAACATTCAGTACTTC.

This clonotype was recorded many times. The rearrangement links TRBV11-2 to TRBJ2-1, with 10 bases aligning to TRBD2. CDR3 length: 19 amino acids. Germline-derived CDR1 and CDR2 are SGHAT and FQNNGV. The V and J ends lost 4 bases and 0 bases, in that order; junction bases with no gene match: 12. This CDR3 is CASSYTGLAGAISYNEQFF. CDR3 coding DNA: TGTGCCAGCAGCTATACCGGCCTAGCGGGGGCGATCTCCTACAATGAGCAGTTCTTC.

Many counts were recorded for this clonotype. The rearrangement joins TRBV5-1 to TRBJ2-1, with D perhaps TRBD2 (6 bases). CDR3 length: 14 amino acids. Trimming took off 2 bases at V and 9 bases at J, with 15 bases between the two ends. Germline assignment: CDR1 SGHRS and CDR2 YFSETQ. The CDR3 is CASSFERLVSEQFF. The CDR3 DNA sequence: TGCGCCAGCAGCTTCGAAAGACTAGTAAGTGAGCAGTTCTTC.

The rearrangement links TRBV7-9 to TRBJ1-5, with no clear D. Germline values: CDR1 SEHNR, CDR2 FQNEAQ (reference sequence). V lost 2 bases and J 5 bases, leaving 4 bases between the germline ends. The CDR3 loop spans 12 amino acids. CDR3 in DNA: TGTGCCAGCAGCTTAATGGATCAGCCCCAGCATTTT. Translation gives CASSLMDQPQHF. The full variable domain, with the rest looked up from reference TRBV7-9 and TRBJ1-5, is DTGVSQNPRHKITKRGQNVTFRCDPISEHNRLYWYRQTLGQGPEFLTYFQNEAQLEKSRLLSDRFSAERPKGSFSTLEIQRTEQGDSAMYLCASSLMDQPQHFGDGTRLSIL.

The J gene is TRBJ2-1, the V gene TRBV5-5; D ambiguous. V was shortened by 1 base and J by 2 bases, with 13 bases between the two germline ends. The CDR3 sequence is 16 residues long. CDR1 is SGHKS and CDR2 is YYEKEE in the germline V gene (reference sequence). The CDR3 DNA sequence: TGTGCCAGCAGCTTGAAGAGCGAGCCAACCTACAATGAGCAGTTCTTC. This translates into CASSLKSEPTYNEQFF.

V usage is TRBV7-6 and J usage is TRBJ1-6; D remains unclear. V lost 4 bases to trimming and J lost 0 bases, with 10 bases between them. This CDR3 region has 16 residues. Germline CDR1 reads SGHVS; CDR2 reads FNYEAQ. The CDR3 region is CASSSDPSSYNSPLHF. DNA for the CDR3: TGTGCCAGCAGCTCCGACCCGAGCTCCTATAATTCACCCCTCCACTTT.

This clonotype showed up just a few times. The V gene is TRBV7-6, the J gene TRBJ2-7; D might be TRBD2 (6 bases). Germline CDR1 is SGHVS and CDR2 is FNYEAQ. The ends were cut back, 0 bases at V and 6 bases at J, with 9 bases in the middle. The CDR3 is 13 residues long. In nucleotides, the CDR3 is TGTGCCAGCAGCTTAGCGGAGGGAATCGAGCAGTACTTC. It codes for CASSLAEGIEQYF.

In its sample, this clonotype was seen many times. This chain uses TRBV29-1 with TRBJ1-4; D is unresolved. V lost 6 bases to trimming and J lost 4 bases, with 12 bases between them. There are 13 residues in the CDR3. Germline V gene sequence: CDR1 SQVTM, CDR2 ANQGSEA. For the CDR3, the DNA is TGCAGCGTCCAGGACGGCTATAATGAAAAACTGTTTTTT. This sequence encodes CSVQDGYNEKLFF.

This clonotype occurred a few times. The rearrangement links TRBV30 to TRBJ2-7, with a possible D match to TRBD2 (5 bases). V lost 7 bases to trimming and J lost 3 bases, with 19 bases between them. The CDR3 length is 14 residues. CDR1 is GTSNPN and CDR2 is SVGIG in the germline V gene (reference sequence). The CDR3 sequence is CAFSLGDGLYEQYF. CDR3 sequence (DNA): TGTGCCTTCTCTTTGGGAGACGGCCTCTACGAGCAGTACTTC.

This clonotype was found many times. CDR3 coding DNA: TGCAGCGTTGAAATGGGGACAGGGAGCAATCAGCCCCAGCATTTT. Amino acids: CSVEMGTGSNQPQHF. The rearrangement joins TRBV29-1 to TRBJ1-5; 9 bases fit TRBD1. V was clipped by 2 bases and J by 1 base; unmatched bases: 3. This CDR3 has 15 residues. Per the germline V gene, CDR1 is SQVTM and CDR2 is ANQGSEA.

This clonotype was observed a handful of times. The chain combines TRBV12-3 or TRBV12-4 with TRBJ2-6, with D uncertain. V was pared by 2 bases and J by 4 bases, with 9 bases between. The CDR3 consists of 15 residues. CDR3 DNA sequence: TGTGCCAGCAGTTTACTACGTACCGGGGCCAACGTCCTGACTTTC. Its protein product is CASSLLRTGANVLTF.

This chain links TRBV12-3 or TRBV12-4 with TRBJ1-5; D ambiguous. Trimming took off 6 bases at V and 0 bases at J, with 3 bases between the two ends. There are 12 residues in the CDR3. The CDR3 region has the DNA TGTGCCAGCAGGGCTAGCAATCAGCCCCAGCATTTT. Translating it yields CASRASNQPQHF.